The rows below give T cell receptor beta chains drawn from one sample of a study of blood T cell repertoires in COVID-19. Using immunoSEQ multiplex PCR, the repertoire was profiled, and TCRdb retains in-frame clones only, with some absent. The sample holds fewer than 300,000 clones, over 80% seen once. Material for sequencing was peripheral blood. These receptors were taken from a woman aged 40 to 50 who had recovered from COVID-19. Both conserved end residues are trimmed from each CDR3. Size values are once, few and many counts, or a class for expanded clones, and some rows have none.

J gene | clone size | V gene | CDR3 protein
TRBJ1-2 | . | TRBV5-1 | ASSFKPGQGLANYGYT
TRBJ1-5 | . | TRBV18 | ASSFNQGGGNQPQH
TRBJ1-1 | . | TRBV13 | ASRIDRGRYMNTEAF
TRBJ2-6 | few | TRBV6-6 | ASSYGPSSGANVLT
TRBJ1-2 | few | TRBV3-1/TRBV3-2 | ASSQEWENYGYT
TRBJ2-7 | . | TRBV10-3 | AISTYTGGRYEQY
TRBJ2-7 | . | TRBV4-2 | ASSQDPRSYEQY
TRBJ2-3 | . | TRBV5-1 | ASSTLAGGRDTQY
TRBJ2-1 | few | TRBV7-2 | ASSSLLNEQF
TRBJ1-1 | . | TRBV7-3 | ASSRGGYTEAF
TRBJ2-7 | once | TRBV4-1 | ASSQEGLAPFYEQY
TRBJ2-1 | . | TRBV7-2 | ASSLQLPIYNEQF
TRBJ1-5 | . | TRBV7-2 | ASSLEGGQPQH
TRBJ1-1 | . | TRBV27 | ASSFQGSNTEAF
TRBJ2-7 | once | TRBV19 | ASTTGDRVAEQY
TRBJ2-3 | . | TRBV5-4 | ASSSPGGTTDTQY
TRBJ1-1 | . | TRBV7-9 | ASSLGLTGGESEAF
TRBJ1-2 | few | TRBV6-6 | ASSYSTGNGYT
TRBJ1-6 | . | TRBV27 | ATAIQGAPNSPLH
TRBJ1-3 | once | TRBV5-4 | ASSIRTESSGNTIY
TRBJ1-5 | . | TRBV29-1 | SVALTGGGYQPQH
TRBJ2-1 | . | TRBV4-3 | ASSGRTSGANNEQF
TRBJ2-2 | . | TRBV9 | ASSVPGWDTGELF
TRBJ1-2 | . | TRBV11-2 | ASSPALTGGFYGYT
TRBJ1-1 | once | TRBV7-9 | ASSFTGKSTEAF
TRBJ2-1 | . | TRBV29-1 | SVEVAVSGSYNEQF
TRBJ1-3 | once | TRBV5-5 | ASSSITGPGNTIY
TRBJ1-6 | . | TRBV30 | AWNYRGTPLH
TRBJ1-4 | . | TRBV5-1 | ASSLRGQGDEKLF
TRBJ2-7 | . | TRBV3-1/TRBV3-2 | ASSQARGAYEQY
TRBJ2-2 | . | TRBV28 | ASSNRTALTGELF
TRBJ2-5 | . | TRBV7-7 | ASSQGTSGGQYPGETQY
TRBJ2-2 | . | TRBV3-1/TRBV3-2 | ASSQPPDRGGTGELF
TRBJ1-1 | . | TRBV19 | ASSKQGAWTEAF
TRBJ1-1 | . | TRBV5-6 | ASSTVGGRNTEAF
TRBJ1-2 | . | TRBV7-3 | ASSPTGDRGYGYT
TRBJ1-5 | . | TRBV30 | AWSVPGWVQPQH
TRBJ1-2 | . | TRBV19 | ASIGTLDFGYT
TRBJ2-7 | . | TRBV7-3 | ASSLTGTAPYEQY
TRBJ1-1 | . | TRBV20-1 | SAGQNTEAF
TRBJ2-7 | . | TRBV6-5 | ASRPGQGFEQY
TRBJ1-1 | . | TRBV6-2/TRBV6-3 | ASSSGRENTEAF
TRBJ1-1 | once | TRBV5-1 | ASSWGDPNTEAF
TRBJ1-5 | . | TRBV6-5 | AIPGMAGSNQPQH
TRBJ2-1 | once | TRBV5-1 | ASSLAAGSDEQF
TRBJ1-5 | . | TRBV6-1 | ASRDQGQGNQPQH
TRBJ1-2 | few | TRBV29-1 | SVGQGEANYGYT
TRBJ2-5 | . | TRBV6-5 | ASSLQGSRAQY
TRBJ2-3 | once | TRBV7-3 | ASSLNGPTDTQY
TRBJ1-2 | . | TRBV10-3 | AISVSSQGAYT
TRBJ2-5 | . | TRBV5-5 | ASSYRPVTGYQETQY
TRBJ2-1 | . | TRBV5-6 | ASSFKLANIYNEQF
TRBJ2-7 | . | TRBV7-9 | ASRPRGGTSYEQY
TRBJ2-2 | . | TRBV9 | ASSVGDRGPRELF